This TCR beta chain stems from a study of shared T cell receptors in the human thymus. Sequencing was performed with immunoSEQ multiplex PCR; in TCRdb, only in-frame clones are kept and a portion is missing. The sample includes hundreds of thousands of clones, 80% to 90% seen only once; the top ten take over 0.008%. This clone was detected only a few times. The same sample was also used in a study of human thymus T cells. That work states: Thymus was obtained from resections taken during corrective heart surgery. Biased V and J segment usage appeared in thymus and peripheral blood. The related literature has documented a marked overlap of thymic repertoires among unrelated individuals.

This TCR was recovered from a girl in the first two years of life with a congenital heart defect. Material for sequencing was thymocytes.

CDR3 sequence (DNA): TGTGCCAGCAGGGACCGGGACAGCTGCTTCAATGGCTACACCTTC. Translating gives CASRDRDSCFNGYTF. The J gene is TRBJ1-2, the V gene TRBV2, with 7 bases fitting TRBD1. The CDR3 is 15 amino acids. CDR1 and CDR2 (germline): SNHLY, FYNNEI. Losses at the gene ends were 6 bases for V and 6 bases for J; bases not matched to a gene: 13.